The 11 T cell receptor beta chains below all came from one sample that was sequenced in a study of T-cell reconstitution after alpha-beta-depleted transplantation in children. Unique molecular identifiers featured in how the TCRbeta library was prepared. TCRdb fed the PCR reads into MiXCR, producing one record per CDR3 protein. The sample yields about 640,000 distinct CDR3 sequences, 16% seen once. The source material was PBMCs from the stem cell graft donor, sampled from the stem cell graft. These receptors originate from a human donor who donated a stem cell graft to a child with acute myeloid leukemia.

The chain is built from TRBV7-9 and TRBJ1-1; unclear D gene. Trimming shortened V by 3 bases and J by 5 bases, and 13 bases separated the two germline ends. Germline CDR1 reads SEHNR; CDR2 reads FQNEAQ (reference sequence). The CDR3 consists of 14 residues. The CDR3 protein is CASSFSPGGTEAFF. CDR3 coding DNA: TGTGCCAGCAGCTTCTCACCCGGAGGTACTGAAGCTTTCTTT.

This clonotype occurred a few times. V usage is TRBV20-1 and J usage is TRBJ1-2; 9 bases are a match to TRBD1. The J segment lost 4 bases and the V segment lost 6 bases, leaving 9 bases of the junction unmatched. The CDR3 consists of 14 residues. CDR1 and CDR2 from the germline V gene are DFQATT and SNEGSKA (reference sequence). The CDR3 sequence: CSAERDRDGYGYTF. CDR3 nucleotide sequence: TGCAGTGCGGAAAGGGACAGGGATGGCTATGGCTACACCTTC.

The chain couples TRBV28 to TRBJ2-6; 7 positions match TRBD1. Germline V gene sequence: CDR1 MDHEN, CDR2 SYDVKM. The length of the CDR3 is 14 residues. The J segment lost 2 bases and the V segment lost 8 bases, leaving 3 bases of the junction unmatched. The CDR3 DNA sequence: TGTGCCAGCGACAGGGCCCCTGGGGCCAACGTCCTGACTTTC. It specifies CASDRAPGANVLTF. Looking up the rest from reference TRBV28 and TRBJ2-6 gives the full variable domain: DVKVTQSSRYLVKRTGEKVFLECVQDMDHENMFWYRQDPGLGLRLIYFSYDVKMKEKGDIPEGYSVSREKKERFSLILESASTNQTSMYLCASDRAPGANVLTFGAGSRLTVL.

This clonotype was picked up many times. V is TRBV7-2 and J is TRBJ1-4, with D unclear. This CDR3 contains 15 residues. Germline CDR1 and CDR2: SGHTA and FQGNSA. The V end was cut by 5 bases, the J end by 0 bases, with 10 bases between. The CDR3 DNA reads TGTGCCAGCAGCCCGATGTGGACAACTAATGAAAAACTGTTTTTT. It encodes CASSPMWTTNEKLFF.

This clonotype was counted many times. The chain recombines TRBV27 with TRBJ2-7; 7 bases are shared with TRBD1. The length of the CDR3 is 15 residues. Germline-derived CDR1 and CDR2 are MNHEY and SMNVEV (reference sequence). The V and J ends lost 2 bases and 7 bases, in that order; junction bases with no gene match: 11. The CDR3 sequence: CASSLAIDRVGEQYF. DNA of the CDR3: TGTGCCAGCAGTTTAGCCATCGACAGGGTAGGGGAGCAGTACTTC.

This clonotype was observed a handful of times. The CDR3 bases are TGTGCCATCGAGGGCCGGACTGAAGCTTTCTTT. Protein product: CAIEGRTEAFF. The chain links TRBV2 to TRBJ1-1; D unresolved. The V end was cut by 10 bases, the J end by 5 bases, with 11 bases between. The length of the CDR3 is 11 residues. Germline V lookup: CDR1 SNHLY, CDR2 FYNNEI.

With respect to this clonotype: This CDR3 fails to terminate in the conserved phenylalanine or tryptophan, so it likely reflects a read error. V usage is TRBV10-3 and J usage is TRBJ2-7, with 8 bases fitting TRBD1. V gave up 7 bases and J gave up 2 bases; unmatched junction bases: 7. Germline lookup yields CDR1 ENHRY and CDR2 SYGVKD. CDR3 size: 14 residues. The CDR3 spells CAITETGDAYEQYL. DNA for the CDR3: TGTGCCATCACAGAGACAGGGGACGCCTACGAGCAGTACTTG.

This clonotype has a count of ten or more. The V call is TRBV5-6, the J call TRBJ2-4; D may be TRBD2 (6 bases). The length of the CDR3 is 13 residues. V was cut by 3 bases and J by 8 bases, with 12 bases left in between. Germline lookup yields CDR1 SGHDT and CDR2 YYEEEE. CDR3 nucleotide sequence: TGTGCCAGCAGCTCCGGGACGGGAGACATTCAGTACTTC. Translating it yields CASSSGTGDIQYF. The variable domain in full, with the rest retrieved from reference TRBV5-6 and TRBJ2-4, is DAGVTQSPTHLIKTRGQQVTLRCSPKSGHDTVSWYQQALGQGPQFIFQYYEEEERQRGNFPDRFSGHQFPNYSSELNVNALLLGDSALYLCASSSGTGDIQYFGAGTRLSVL.

The sample holds many counts of this clonotype. The genes are TRBV24-1 and TRBJ2-5; D tentatively reads TRBD1 or TRBD2 (5 bases each). CDR3 length: 15 amino acids. From germline, CDR1 is KGHDR and CDR2 SFDVKD. Trimming pared 3 bases from V and 5 bases from J, leaving 15 bases between. CDR3 loop: CATSDRYGTGETQYF. The CDR3 DNA follows: TGTGCCACCAGTGATCGCTATGGGACGGGGGAGACCCAGTACTTC.

A remark on this clonotype: This could be a read error, since a much larger clone is one nucleotide away. The rearrangement joins TRBV29-1 to TRBJ2-1, with TRBD2 identical over 9 bases. The CDR3 consists of 13 residues. J gave up 6 bases and V 7 bases, and 7 bases lay outside the gene matches. Germline V lookup: CDR1 SQVTM, CDR2 ANQGSEA. The CDR3 loop reads CSGGTSPGNEQFF. CDR3 DNA: TGCAGCGGCGGGACTAGCCCGGGCAATGAGCAGTTCTTC.

This clonotype was recorded at least ten times. J is TRBJ2-1 and V is TRBV12-3 or TRBV12-4, with D tentatively TRBD1 (5 bases). This CDR3 has 15 amino acids. V dropped 0 bases and J dropped 6 bases, with 12 bases sitting between them. The CDR3 bases are TGTGCCAGCAGTTTAGCGCAACTCAGGGTCAATGAGCAGTTCTTC. This gives the protein CASSLAQLRVNEQFF.